This T cell receptor beta chain was identified in a study of cytomegalovirus exposure and HLA in healthy donors. Study summary: In an early release, HLA-typed donors contributed some 88 million unique TCR sequences. Study findings and constraints: Relative to the approximately 670-donor mean, N-insertions were reportedly fewer in an Asian-associated ancestry cluster in a later analysis.

As for this clone: No antigen is known for it.

60 Vbeta and 13 Jbeta primers were used in PCR. TCRdb's copy holds only in-frame clones and misses some; the assay was immunoSEQ multiplex PCR. This table holds some 120,000 clones, approximately 8.8% found once. The V gene's germline CDR1 is LGHNT and CDR2 FRNRAP. CDR3 size: 15 residues. Trimming shortened V by 5 bases and J by 6 bases, and 18 bases separated the two germline ends. The V gene is TRBV12-5, the J gene TRBJ2-3; D ambiguous. The receptor was derived from a man aged 40-50 years in good health and CMV-seronegative. The sample was PBMCs. CDR3 region: CASGTYLRMKDTQYF. The CDR3 DNA sequence: TGTGCTAGTGGTACCTACTTGAGAATGAAGGATACGCAGTATTTT. The full variable domain, in which reference TRBV12-5 and TRBJ2-3 provide the parts outside the CDR3, is DARVTQTPRHKVTEMGQEVTMRCQPILGHNTVFWYRQTMMQGLELLAYFRNRAPLDDSGMPKDRFSAEMPDATLATLKIQPSEPRDSAVYFCASGTYLRMKDTQYFGPGTRLTVL.